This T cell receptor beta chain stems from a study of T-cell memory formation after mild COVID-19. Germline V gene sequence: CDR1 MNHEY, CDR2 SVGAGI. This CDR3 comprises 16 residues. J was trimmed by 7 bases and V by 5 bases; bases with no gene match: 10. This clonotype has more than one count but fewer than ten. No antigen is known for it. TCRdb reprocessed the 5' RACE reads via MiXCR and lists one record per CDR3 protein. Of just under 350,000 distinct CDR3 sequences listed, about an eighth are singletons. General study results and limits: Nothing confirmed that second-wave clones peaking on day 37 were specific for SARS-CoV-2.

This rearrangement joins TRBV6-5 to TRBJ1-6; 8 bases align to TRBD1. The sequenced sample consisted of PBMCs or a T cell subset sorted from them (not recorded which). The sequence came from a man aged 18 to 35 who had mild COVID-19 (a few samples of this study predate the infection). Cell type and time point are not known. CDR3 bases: TGTGCCAGCAGTAGCCGGGACAGGAGAAGGAATTCACCCCTCCACTTT. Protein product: CASSSRDRRRNSPLHF.